Sequencing of this TCR beta chain was carried out in a study of T cells in Graves' hyperthyroidism and ophthalmopathy. About the study: Initial diagnosis, before any treatment, was when peripheral blood was collected.

This clonotype was counted at least ten times. Its cognate antigen is unknown. From RNA transcripts, TCR beta CDR3 regions were amplified. Initially, a first-round RT-PCR of the TCR CDR3 employed the HTBI primer set. TCRdb re-analysed the multiplex PCR reads in MiXCR, keeping a single row per CDR3 protein. The table records 330,000 or so distinct CDR3 sequences, roughly 18% of them present only once. Study conclusions and caveats: Most thyroid clonotypes expanded above 0.001 were also detected in blood.

Germline assignment: CDR1 SEHNR and CDR2 FQNEAQ (reference sequence). V gave up 5 bases and J gave up 3 bases, with 7 bases separating them. This CDR3 contains 13 residues. This clonotype was sampled from a man aged 45-65 years with Graves' ophthalmopathy. This chain uses TRBV7-9 with TRBJ2-2; D gene uncertain. Sequenced sample: blood. The CDR3 DNA follows: TGTGCCAGCAGCCCAAGGGACACCGGGGAGCTGTTTTTT. Protein sequence: CASSPRDTGELFF.